Reported below is one T cell receptor (beta chain). As originally analysed: Amplification of reference gene primers provided the estimated nucleated cell counts. Data came from immunoSEQ multiplex PCR; TCRdb stores just in-frame clones and leaves some out. That table furnishes V, J and clone size, whereas the DNA furnished D and trimming. This table holds 97,000 or so clones, 84% found once. V was clipped by 0 bases and J by 4 bases, with 19 bases between them. Germline V gene lookup returns CDR1 SGHTA and CDR2 FQGTGA. The CDR3 consists of 18 residues. This sample was taken from a study of blood T cell repertoires in COVID-19. Study at large: There were acute and convalescent COVID-19 samples, and they came from the United States, Italy and Spain. The cDNA or gDNA used as material had been derived from T cells, B-cell-depleted T cells, or PBMCs.

This receptor was taken from a man aged 40-49 years with active or convalescent COVID-19. This rearrangement joins TRBV7-3 to TRBJ2-1, with D tentatively TRBD2 (6 bases). The sample consisted of peripheral blood. CDR3 protein: CASSLTDLTGLLYNEQFF. The CDR3 bases are TGTGCCAGCAGCTTAACGGACTTAACGGGACTCCTTTACAATGAGCAGTTCTTC.